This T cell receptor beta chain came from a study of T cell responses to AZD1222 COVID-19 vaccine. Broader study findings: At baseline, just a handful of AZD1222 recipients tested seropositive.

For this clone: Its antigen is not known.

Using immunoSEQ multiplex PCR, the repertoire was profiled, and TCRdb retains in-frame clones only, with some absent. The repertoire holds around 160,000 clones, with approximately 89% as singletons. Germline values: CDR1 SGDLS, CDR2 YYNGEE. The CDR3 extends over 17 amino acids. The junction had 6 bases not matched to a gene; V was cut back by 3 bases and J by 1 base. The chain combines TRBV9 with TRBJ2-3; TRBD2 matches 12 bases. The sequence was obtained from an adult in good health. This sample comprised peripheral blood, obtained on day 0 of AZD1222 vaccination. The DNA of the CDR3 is TGTGCCAGCAGCGAACCCGGGACTAGCGGGCGCACAGATACGCAGTATTTT. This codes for CASSEPGTSGRTDTQYF.